Here is one T cell receptor (beta chain) with its context. Its specificity is unknown. This entry is derived from a study of T cell responses to AZD1222 COVID-19 vaccine. Data came from immunoSEQ multiplex PCR; TCRdb stores just in-frame clones and leaves some out. The table lists roughly 100,000 clones, roughly nine tenths of them singletons, with more than 40% in the top ten. Points from the study as a whole: Clonal diversity was possibly underestimated; the donors were predominantly white British and more often female. Repertoire sampling was restricted to post-peak T cell response timepoints. It was only a handful of AZD1222 recipients who were seropositive at baseline. Vaccine-related CD4 TCRs covered spike, predominating at 160-218 and 743-854.

With 4 bases clipped from V and 5 bases from J, the junction kept 5 bases outside the gene matches. The germline V gene encodes CDR1 SGDLS and CDR2 YYNGEE. This CDR3 is built from 15 residues. The chain carries TRBV9 and TRBJ2-2, with 10 bases aligning to TRBD2. This specimen was peripheral blood, taken 28 days after the second AZD1222 dose. This TCR was recovered from an adult who received the AZD1222 COVID-19 vaccine. In nucleotides, the CDR3 is TGTGCCAGCAGCCCGGGACTAGCGAGTACCGGGGAGCTGTTTTTT. Amino acid sequence: CASSPGLASTGELFF. The full variable domain, rest sourced from reference TRBV9 and TRBJ2-2, is DSGVTQTPKHLITATGQRVTLRCSPRSGDLSVYWYQQSLDQGLQFLIQYYNGEERAKGNILERFSAQQFPDLHSELNLSSLELGDSALYFCASSPGLASTGELFFGEGSRLTVL.